The present entry profiles one TCR beta chain with its context. Its antigen has not been determined. No base quality information exists; no much larger clone differs at one position. These data come from a study of T cell changes during pregnancy in multiple sclerosis (dated by TCRdb to about 2019). Regarding the study in general: The study looked at changes in the T cell repertoire across pregnancy in women with multiple sclerosis.

Libraries were made using the immunoSEQ multiplex PCR assay. In TCRdb, the immuneACCESS table is reduced to in-frame sequences with V and J assigned. These tables do not hold every clone; where another copy was compared, an unresolved V gene accounts for under half, and the others remain unexplained. Across this sample there are over 45,000 clones, with around 89% seen only once. In total, the top ten clones hold under 2% of the sample. CDR3 length: 14 amino acids, cysteine to phenylalanine. Here the CDR3 DNA is all that survives: 42 bases in frame from base 1. Trimming leaves V shorter by 4 bases and J shorter by 7 bases, with the junction holding 7 bases beyond the gene matches. The germline V gene provides CDR1 SGHRS and CDR2 YFSETQ.

The chain couples TRBV5-1 to TRBJ2-1; 8 of the junction bases match TRBD2. This sample comprised peripheral blood, obtained after pregnancy. The receptor comes from a female donor with multiple sclerosis, enrolled in a pregnancy study. The CDR3 region: CASSPRGGSNEQFF. The sequenced DNA is TGCGCCAGCAGCCCACGGGGGGGCTCGAATGAGCAGTTCTTC. With all but the CDR3 taken from the reference TRBV5-1 and TRBJ2-1 genes, the full variable domain is: KAGVTQTPRYLIKTRGQQVTLSCSPISGHRSVSWYQQTPGQGLQFLFEYFSETQRNKGNFPGRFSGRQFSNSRSEMNVSTLELGDSALYLCASSPRGGSNEQFFGPGTRLTVL.